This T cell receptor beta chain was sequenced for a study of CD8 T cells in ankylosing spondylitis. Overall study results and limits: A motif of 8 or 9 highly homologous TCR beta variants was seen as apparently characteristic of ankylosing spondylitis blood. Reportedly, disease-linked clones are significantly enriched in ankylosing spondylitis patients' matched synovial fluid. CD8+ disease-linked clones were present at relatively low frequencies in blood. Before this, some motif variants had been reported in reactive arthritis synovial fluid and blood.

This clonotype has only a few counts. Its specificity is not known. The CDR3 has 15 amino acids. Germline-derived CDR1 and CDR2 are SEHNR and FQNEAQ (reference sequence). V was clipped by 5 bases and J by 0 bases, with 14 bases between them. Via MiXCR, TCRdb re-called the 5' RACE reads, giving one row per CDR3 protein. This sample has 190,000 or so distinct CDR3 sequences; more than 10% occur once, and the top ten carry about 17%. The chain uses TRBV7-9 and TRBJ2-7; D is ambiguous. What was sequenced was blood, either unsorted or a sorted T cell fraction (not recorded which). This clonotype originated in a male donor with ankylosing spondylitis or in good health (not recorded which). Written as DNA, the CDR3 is TGTGCCAGCAGCCCTATCGTCAGGAGCTCCTACGAGCAGTACTTC. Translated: CASSPIVRSSYEQYF.